The source of this TCR beta chain is a study of shared clonotypes between healthy human individuals. This clone was observed a single time. Germline V lookup: CDR1 WNHNN, CDR2 SYGVQD (reference sequence). This CDR3 is built from 15 residues. V was shortened by 7 bases and J by 1 base, with 16 bases between the two germline ends. Naive CD8 cells lacked CD45RO, underwent positive selection for CCR7 and left out terminally differentiated effector memory CD45RA+ cells. Assay: immunoSEQ multiplex PCR; the TCRdb copy retains only in-frame clones and omits some. This table has millions of clones, just over 90% appearing once.

The clonotype comes from a man younger than 35 in good health. Some clones in this sample may be carry-over from other donors' samples. The sample consisted of naive CD8+ T cells from PBMCs. V usage is TRBV10-1 and J usage is TRBJ1-1; tentative D call: TRBD1 (5 bases). In DNA, the CDR3 is TGCGCCAGCAATTCGGTACGGGGGGAGAACACTGAAGCTTTCTTT. It translates to CASNSVRGENTEAFF.